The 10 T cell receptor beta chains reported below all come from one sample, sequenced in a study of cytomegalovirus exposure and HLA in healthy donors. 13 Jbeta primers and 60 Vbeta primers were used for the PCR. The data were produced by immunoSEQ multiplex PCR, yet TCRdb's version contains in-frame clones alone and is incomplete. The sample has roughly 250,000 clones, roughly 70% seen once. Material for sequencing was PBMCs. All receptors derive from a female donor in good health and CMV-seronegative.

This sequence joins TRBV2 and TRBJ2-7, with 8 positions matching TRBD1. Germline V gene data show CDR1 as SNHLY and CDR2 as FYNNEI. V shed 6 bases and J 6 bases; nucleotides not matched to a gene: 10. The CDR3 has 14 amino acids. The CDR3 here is CASRIGTGKSEQYF. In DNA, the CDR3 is TGTGCCAGCAGAATCGGGACAGGAAAGTCCGAGCAGTACTTC.

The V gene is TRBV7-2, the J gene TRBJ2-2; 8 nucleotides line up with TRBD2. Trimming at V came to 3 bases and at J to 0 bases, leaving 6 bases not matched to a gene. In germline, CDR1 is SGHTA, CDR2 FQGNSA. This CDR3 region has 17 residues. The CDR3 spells CASSFLTSASNTGELFF. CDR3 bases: TGTGCCAGCAGCTTCTTGACTAGCGCGTCGAACACCGGGGAGCTGTTTTTT.

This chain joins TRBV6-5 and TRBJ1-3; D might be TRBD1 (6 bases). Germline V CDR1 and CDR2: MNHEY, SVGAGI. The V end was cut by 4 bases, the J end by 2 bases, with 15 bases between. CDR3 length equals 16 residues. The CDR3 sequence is CASSLTGYLTGNTIYF. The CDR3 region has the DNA TGTGCCAGCAGTTTAACAGGGTACCTCACTGGAAACACCATATATTTT.

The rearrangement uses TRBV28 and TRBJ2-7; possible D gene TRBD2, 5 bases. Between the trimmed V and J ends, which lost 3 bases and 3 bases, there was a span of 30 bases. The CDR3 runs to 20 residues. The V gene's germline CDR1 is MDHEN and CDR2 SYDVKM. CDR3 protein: CASSFLLVGGRAGGDYEQYF. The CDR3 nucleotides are TGTGCCAGCAGTTTTCTTCTCGTGGGTGGTCGGGCTGGAGGTGACTACGAGCAGTACTTC.

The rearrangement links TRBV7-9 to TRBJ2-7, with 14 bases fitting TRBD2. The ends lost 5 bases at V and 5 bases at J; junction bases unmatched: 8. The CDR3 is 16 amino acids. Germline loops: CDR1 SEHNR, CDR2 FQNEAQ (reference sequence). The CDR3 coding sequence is TGTGCCAGCAGCACGGGACTAGCGGGGGTACTAGACGAGCAGTACTTC. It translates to CASSTGLAGVLDEQYF. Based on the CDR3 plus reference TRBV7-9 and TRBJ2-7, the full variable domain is DTGVSQNPRHKITKRGQNVTFRCDPISEHNRLYWYRQTLGQGPEFLTYFQNEAQLEKSRLLSDRFSAERPKGSFSTLEIQRTEQGDSAMYLCASSTGLAGVLDEQYFGPGTRLTVT.

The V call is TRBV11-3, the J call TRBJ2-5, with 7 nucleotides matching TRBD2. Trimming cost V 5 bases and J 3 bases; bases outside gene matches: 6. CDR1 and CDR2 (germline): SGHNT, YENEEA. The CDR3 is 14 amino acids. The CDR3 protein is CASSARAGEETQYF. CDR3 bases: TGTGCCAGCAGCGCCCGGGCGGGGGAAGAGACCCAGTACTTC.

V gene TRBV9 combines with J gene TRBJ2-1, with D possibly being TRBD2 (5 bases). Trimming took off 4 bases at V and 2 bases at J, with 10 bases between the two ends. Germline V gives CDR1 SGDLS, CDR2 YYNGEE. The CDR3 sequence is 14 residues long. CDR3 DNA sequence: TGTGCCAGCAGCTCGGGGAATACCTACAATGAGCAGTTCTTC. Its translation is CASSSGNTYNEQFF.

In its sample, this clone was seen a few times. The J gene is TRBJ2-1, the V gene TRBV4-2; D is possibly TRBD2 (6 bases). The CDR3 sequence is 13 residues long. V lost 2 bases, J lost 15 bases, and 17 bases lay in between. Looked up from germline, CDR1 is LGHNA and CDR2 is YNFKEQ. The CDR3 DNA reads TGTGCCAGCAGCCAATCGACTAGTGGGAATGGGTTCTTC. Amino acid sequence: CASSQSTSGNGFF.

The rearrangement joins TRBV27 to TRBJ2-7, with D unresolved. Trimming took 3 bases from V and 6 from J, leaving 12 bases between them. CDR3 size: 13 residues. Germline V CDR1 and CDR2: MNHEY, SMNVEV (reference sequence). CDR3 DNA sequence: TGTGCCAGCAGTTTCGGTCCTCTGTCCGAGCAGTACTTC. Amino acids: CASSFGPLSEQYF.

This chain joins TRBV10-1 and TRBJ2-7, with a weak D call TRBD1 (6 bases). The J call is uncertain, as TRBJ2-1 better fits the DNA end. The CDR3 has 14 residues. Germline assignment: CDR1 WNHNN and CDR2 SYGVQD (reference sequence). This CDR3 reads CASSLLQGAGEQFF. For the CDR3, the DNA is TGCGCCAGCAGTCTCTTACAGGGTGCGGGTGAGCAGTTCTTC.